The next 14 T cell receptor beta chains were all read from a single sample in a study of CD8 T cells in Susac syndrome. RNA in amounts of roughly 0.5 to 1 ug was reverse transcribed with random hexamers. Using its own MiXCR run on the immunoSEQ multiplex PCR reads, TCRdb lists one record per CDR3 protein. The profile covers hundreds of thousands of distinct CDR3 sequences, with roughly 95% appearing a single time and roughly 0.07% taken by the ten largest. The specimen sequenced was CD4+ T cells from PBMCs. These receptors were obtained from a human donor with multiple sclerosis.

The chain recombines TRBV4-2 with TRBJ2-3; TRBD2 matches at 10 bases. After removal of 0 bases from V and 2 bases from J, the junction contained 8 bases not matched to a gene. The CDR3 has 18 residues. The germline V gene encodes CDR1 LGHNA and CDR2 YNFKEQ. The CDR3 region is CASSQERPAGGITDTQYF. CDR3 coding DNA: TGTGCCAGCAGCCAAGAAAGGCCAGCGGGGGGGATCACAGATACGCAGTATTTT.

V gene TRBV12-3 or TRBV12-4 combines with J gene TRBJ2-7; unclear D gene. The V gene lost 3 bases and the J gene lost 2 bases, with 11 bases spanning the gap. This CDR3 spans 14 amino acids. For the CDR3, the DNA is TGTGCCAGCAGTTTCGGGTGGTCTACCTACGAGCAGTACTTC. Encoded protein: CASSFGWSTYEQYF.

The chain links TRBV29-1 to TRBJ2-1, with unresolved D. Trimming took off 4 bases at V and 0 bases at J, with 7 bases between the two ends. The CDR3 is 13 residues long. Germline assignment: CDR1 SQVTM and CDR2 ANQGSEA. This chain's CDR3 is CSVARDSYNEQFF. The CDR3 DNA follows: TGCAGCGTTGCACGAGACTCCTACAATGAGCAGTTCTTC.

V and J are TRBV29-1 and TRBJ1-1, with D possibly TRBD1 on 6 matching bases. The CDR3 totals 13 residues. The V gene lost 6 bases and the J gene lost 5 bases, with 16 bases spanning the gap. Germline V lookup: CDR1 SQVTM, CDR2 ANQGSEA. CDR3 amino acids: CSVQNVQGTEAFF. The CDR3 DNA sequence: TGCAGCGTCCAAAACGTACAGGGTACTGAAGCTTTCTTT. The whole variable domain, filled in from reference TRBV29-1 and TRBJ1-1, reads SAVISQKPSRDICQRGTSLTIQCQVDSQVTMMFWYRQQPGQSLTLIATANQGSEATYESGFVIDKFPISRPNLTFSTLTVSNMSPEDSSIYLCSVQNVQGTEAFFGQGTRLTVV.

The chain recombines TRBV2 with TRBJ1-1, with D hard to call. This CDR3 has 13 amino acids. Trimming took 4 bases from V and 7 from J, leaving 13 bases between them. Germline CDR1 reads SNHLY; CDR2 reads FYNNEI. CDR3 in DNA: TGTGCCAGCAGTGGGCGGCAAGCCTATGAAGCTTTCTTT. Translating it yields CASSGRQAYEAFF.

V and J are TRBV20-1 and TRBJ2-5; 8 nucleotides line up with TRBD2. CDR3 length equals 14 residues. V shed 5 bases and J 5 bases; nucleotides not matched to a gene: 10. Germline V gene data show CDR1 as DFQATT and CDR2 as SNEGSKA (reference sequence). CDR3 DNA: TGCAGTGCTGGGGATAGCGGGATTGATGAGACCCAGTACTTC. Amino acid sequence: CSAGDSGIDETQYF.

This sequence joins TRBV6-6 and TRBJ1-5, with D possibly TRBD1 on 6 matching bases. CDR3 size: 15 residues. Germline assignment: CDR1 MNHNY and CDR2 SVGAGI (reference sequence). Trimming removed 6 bases from V and 0 bases from J, with 12 bases in between. The CDR3 region has the DNA TGTGCCAGCAGAGCCCGGGACATTAGCAATCAGCCCCAGCATTTT. Residues: CASRARDISNQPQHF.

The chain carries TRBV28 and TRBJ2-3; D possibly uses TRBD1 or TRBD2 (5 bases each). The CDR3 runs 14 residues. V lost 6 bases to trimming and J lost 0 bases, with 10 bases between them. Per the germline V gene, CDR1 is MDHEN and CDR2 is SYDVKM. The CDR3 loop is CASRRDGSTDTQYF. Written as DNA, the CDR3 is TGTGCCAGCAGAAGGGACGGTAGCACAGATACGCAGTATTTT. Full variable domain (remainder filled in from reference TRBV28 and TRBJ2-3): DVKVTQSSRYLVKRTGEKVFLECVQDMDHENMFWYRQDPGLGLRLIYFSYDVKMKEKGDIPEGYSVSREKKERFSLILESASTNQTSMYLCASRRDGSTDTQYFGPGTRLTVL.

The gene calls are TRBV5-4 and TRBJ2-7, with 9 bases aligning to TRBD1. From germline, CDR1 is SGHNT and CDR2 YYREEE (reference sequence). The CDR3 totals 16 residues. The junction had 9 bases not matched to a gene; V was cut back by 3 bases and J by 2 bases. This chain's CDR3 is CASSSSLGQGTYEQYF. CDR3 bases: TGTGCCAGCAGCTCGTCGTTGGGACAGGGTACCTACGAGCAGTACTTC.

The chain combines TRBV4-1 with TRBJ2-7, with D tentatively TRBD1 or TRBD2 (6 bases each). Trimming shortened V by 1 base and J by 2 bases, and 12 bases separated the two germline ends. Germline CDR1 and CDR2: MGHRA and YSYEKL. The CDR3 covers 15 residues. The CDR3 DNA reads as TGCGCCAGCAGCCAAGCTCCCGGGGGCCCCTACGAGCAGTACGTC. Its translation: CASSQAPGGPYEQYV.

The rearrangement uses TRBV27 and TRBJ1-1, with D unclear. With 6 bases removed from V and 3 bases from J, the gap between germline ends came to 11 bases. CDR1 and CDR2 (germline): MNHEY, SMNVEV (reference sequence). The CDR3 consists of 13 residues. For the CDR3, the DNA is TGTGCCAGCAGCTACTCTAGGGACACTGAAGCTTTCTTT. Translated, it gives CASSYSRDTEAFF.

The V and J genes are TRBV12-3 or TRBV12-4 and TRBJ1-4; D remains unclear. The V gene lost 5 bases and the J gene lost 6 bases, with 10 bases spanning the gap. The CDR3 is 13 amino acids. The CDR3 loop is CASSPNQDEKLFF. The CDR3 DNA reads TGTGCCAGCAGTCCGAACCAAGATGAAAAACTGTTTTTT.

This clonotype was observed a single time. The chain has TRBV5-1 and TRBJ2-7, with D unresolved. The CDR3 runs 14 residues. Germline V gives CDR1 SGHRS, CDR2 YFSETQ. V lost 4 bases to trimming and J lost 2 bases, with 13 bases between them. In DNA form, the CDR3 reads TGCGCCAGCAGCGGCGAGCTACCCACCTACGAGCAGTACTTC. Translation: CASSGELPTYEQYF.

J is TRBJ2-1 and V is TRBV15; no clear D gene. V dropped 0 bases and J dropped 10 bases, with 10 bases sitting between them. CDR1 is LNHNV, CDR2 YYDKDF, per germline (reference sequence). The CDR3 is 13 residues long. CDR3 DNA sequence: TGTGCCACCAGCAGAGACTCAGCGAGGGAGCAGTTCTTC. Translated: CATSRDSAREQFF.